The T cell receptor (beta chain) described here comes from a study of Ad26.COV2.S vaccination and SARS-CoV-2 variants. Looking at the study overall: Once, or twice with 56 days between doses, Ad26.COV2.S was given intramuscularly.

Study results and caveats: Possible underestimation of total T cell responses by the TCR breadth and depth analyses was noted.

Described treatment: roughly 20 received Ad26.COV2.S at low or high dose, single or two shots; a few received placebo; per-sample allocation not given. After the first vaccine or placebo injection, samples were drawn on day 63. Donation was by an adult aged 18-55 years who was in Boston. Notes on this clone: As yet, its antigen is unknown.

Germline V gene lookup returns CDR1 DFQATT and CDR2 SNEGSKA (reference sequence). The V and J ends lost 3 bases and 15 bases respectively, with 15 bases between them. This CDR3 is built from 11 residues. Here immunoSEQ multiplex PCR was the method, and the copy in TCRdb shows in-frame clones only, minus some. The data show roughly 460,000 clones, with nearly 90% seen just once and 1.7% held by the top ten. This TCR was sampled from a person aged 18-65 years who received the Ad26.COV2.S COVID-19 vaccine or a placebo. This chain uses TRBV20-1 with TRBJ2-4, with D unresolved. Sample: peripheral blood, taken in a trial of Ad26.COV2.S vaccine versus placebo. CDR3 nucleotide sequence: TGCAGTGCTAGGTCTGCGGAAAGGAGGTACTTC. This encodes CSARSAERRYF.